This T cell receptor beta chain was identified in a study of blood T cells in healthy people across ages. Study-level points and caveats: Diversity was higher, and naive CD4+ cells more numerous, in long-lived donors than in aged donors.

For this clonotype: No antigen is known for it.

Using a J-beta primer mix together with a sample-barcoded 5' primer, a second PCR was run for roughly 6 to 11 cycles. Template switching added a 12-random-nucleotide identifier to every cDNA molecule. Using its own MiXCR run on the 5' RACE reads, TCRdb lists one record per CDR3 protein. The repertoire includes fewer than 950,000 distinct CDR3 sequences, about 53% of them detected once, and approximately 41% sits in the top ten. V trimming: 5 bases; J trimming: 7 bases; junction bases outside the gene matches: 7. Germline V CDR1 and CDR2: SQVTM, ANQGSEA. The CDR3 is 14 residues long. They isolated at least 6 million PBMCs from each sample.

This chain links TRBV29-1 with TRBJ2-1; 11 nucleotides agree with TRBD2. Specimen: blood. The source is an elderly man in good health. This CDR3 is CSVLAGGLRNEQFF. Written as DNA, the CDR3 is TGCAGCGTTTTAGCGGGAGGGCTTAGGAATGAGCAGTTCTTC.